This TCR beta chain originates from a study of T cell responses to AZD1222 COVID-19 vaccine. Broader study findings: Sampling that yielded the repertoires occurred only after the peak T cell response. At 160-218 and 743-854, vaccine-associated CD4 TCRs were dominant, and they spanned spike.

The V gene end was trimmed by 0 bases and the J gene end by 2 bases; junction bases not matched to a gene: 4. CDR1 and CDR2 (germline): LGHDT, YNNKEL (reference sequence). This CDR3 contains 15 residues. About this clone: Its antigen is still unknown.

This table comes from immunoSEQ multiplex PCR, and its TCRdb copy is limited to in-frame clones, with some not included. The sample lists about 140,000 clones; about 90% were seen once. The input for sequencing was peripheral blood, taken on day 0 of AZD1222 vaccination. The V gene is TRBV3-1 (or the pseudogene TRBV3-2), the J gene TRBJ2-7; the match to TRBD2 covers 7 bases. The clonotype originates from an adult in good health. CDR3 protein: CASSQDSGPTYEQYF. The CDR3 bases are TGTGCCAGCAGCCAAGATAGCGGGCCTACCTACGAGCAGTACTTC.